A selection of T cell receptor beta chains follows, all from one sample in a study of identical twins. TCRdb reprocessed the 5' RACE reads via MiXCR and lists one record per CDR3 protein. The sample lists about 470,000 distinct CDR3 sequences, 24% occurring once. In addition, the sample was reused for a study of T cells expressing NK-cell markers.

The specimen was CD4+ T cells sorted from blood. The receptors originated from a woman under 30 in good health. Each CDR3 is given with its conserved first and last residue. A D gene is named only where the DNA matches it firmly. Only part of the rows carry a size: once, few, many, or a class if the clone is expanded.

v_call	d_call	clone_size	j_call	cdr3_length	cdr3_aa	cdr3_nt
TRBV20-1	TRBD1	few	TRBJ2-3	15	CSARNGQGILDTQYF	TGCAGTGCTAGAAACGGACAGGGAATATTGGATACGCAGTATTTT
TRBV11-3	TRBD1	few	TRBJ1-2	12	CASSLADRGYTF	TGTGCCAGCAGCTTAGCGGACAGGGGCTACACCTTC
TRBV6-1	TRBD1	NA	TRBJ1-6	15	CASRTLTGQGTPLHF	TGTGCCAGCAGGACCTTGACGGGACAGGGCACACCCCTCCACTTT
TRBV5-1	NA	NA	TRBJ1-4	13	CASSLVPNEKLFF	TGCGCCAGCAGCTTGGTACCTAATGAAAAACTGTTTTTT
TRBV20-1	NA	NA	TRBJ2-4	17	CSARDQASGRAKNIQYF	TGCAGTGCTAGAGATCAGGCGAGCGGACGAGCCAAAAACATTCAGTACTTC
TRBV7-3	NA	NA	TRBJ2-3	14	CASSPDRFTDTQYF	TGTGCCAGCAGCCCTGACAGGTTCACAGATACGCAGTATTTT
TRBV29-1	NA	few	TRBJ1-2	12	CSDNQRNYGYTF	TGCAGCGACAACCAGCGGAACTATGGCTACACCTTC
TRBV4-3	NA	NA	TRBJ2-5	13	CASSLRRQETQYF	TGCGCCAGCAGCCTCCGGAGGCAAGAGACCCAGTACTTC
TRBV5-5	NA	few	TRBJ1-4	14	CASSLLAGNEKLFF	TGTGCCAGCAGCTTGCTGGCAGGGAATGAAAAACTGTTTTTT
TRBV5-1	TRBD1	NA	TRBJ1-2	14	CASGITGTGHGYTF	TGCGCCAGCGGCATAACCGGGACAGGGCATGGCTACACCTTC
TRBV6-1	NA	few	TRBJ2-3	14	CASKNRVSTDTQYF	TGTGCCAGCAAAAACAGGGTTAGCACAGATACGCAGTATTTT
TRBV20-1	TRBD1	few	TRBJ1-5	14	CSARADRDNQPQHF	TGCAGTGCTAGGGCAGACAGGGACAATCAGCCCCAGCATTTT
TRBV12-3/TRBV12-4	TRBD2	many	TRBJ2-1	15	CASSFQPGGGNEQFF	TGTGCCAGCAGTTTTCAGCCGGGAGGGGGCAATGAGCAGTTCTTC
TRBV6-1	NA	NA	TRBJ2-5	14	CASSTKTGPGTQYF	TGTGCCAGCAGTACCAAGACTGGGCCGGGGACCCAGTACTTC
TRBV10-2	NA	NA	TRBJ1-2	11	CASQTGNGYTF	TGCGCCAGTCAGACCGGGAATGGCTACACCTTC
TRBV5-5	NA	NA	TRBJ2-4	17	CASSWGLIADHKNIQYF	TGTGCCAGCAGCTGGGGGTTAATAGCGGATCACAAAAACATTCAGTACTTC
TRBV18	NA	NA	TRBJ2-3	16	CASSQNLQGSTDTQYF	TGTGCCAGCTCACAAAACCTTCAGGGTAGCACAGATACGCAGTATTTT
TRBV9	NA	NA	TRBJ2-7	15	CASSVGPGLTYEQYF	TGTGCCAGCAGCGTTGGCCCCGGACTAACCTACGAGCAGTACTTC
TRBV6-2/TRBV6-3	NA	few	TRBJ1-3	15	CASSYVPYSGNTIYF	TGTGCCAGCAGTTACGTACCATACTCTGGAAACACCATATATTTT
TRBV5-1	NA	NA	TRBJ1-1	14	CASSLVVGGSEAFF	TGCGCCAGCAGCTTGGTTGTTGGTGGGTCTGAAGCTTTCTTT
TRBV20-1	TRBD1	few	TRBJ1-2	15	CSARPGQGFNYGYTF	TGCAGTGCTAGACCGGGACAGGGGTTTAACTATGGCTACACCTTC
TRBV20-1	NA	NA	TRBJ2-7	13	CSALVGGPYEQYF	TGCAGTGCCCTCGTCGGGGGGCCCTACGAGCAGTACTTC
TRBV12-3/TRBV12-4	NA	few	TRBJ2-2	15	CASTQGLGNTGELFF	TGTGCCAGCACCCAAGGTTTGGGAAACACCGGGGAGCTGTTTTTT
TRBV10-3	NA	NA	TRBJ1-1	12	CAISEQGGEAFF	TGTGCCATCAGTGAACAGGGCGGTGAAGCTTTCTTT
TRBV5-1	NA	few	TRBJ2-7	13	CASSLESISEQYF	TGCGCCAGCAGCTTGGAGTCCATCAGCGAGCAGTACTTC
TRBV5-1	NA	NA	TRBJ2-3	16	CASRGSLASGTDTQYF	TGCGCCAGCAGGGGATCTCTAGCGTCCGGCACAGATACGCAGTATTTT
TRBV20-1	NA	few	TRBJ2-7	14	CSAKRAKVPYEQYF	TGCAGTGCTAAGCGGGCGAAGGTTCCCTACGAGCAGTACTTC
TRBV12-3/TRBV12-4	TRBD2	NA	TRBJ2-3	17	CASSQPFDGTSLDTQYF	TGTGCCAGCAGTCAACCTTTTGACGGGACTAGTTTAGATACGCAGTATTTT
TRBV10-2	NA	NA	TRBJ2-7	11	CASRSDYEQYF	TGCGCCAGCCGCAGCGACTACGAGCAGTACTTC
TRBV9	NA	few	TRBJ2-3	15	CASSVDQGLSDTQYF	TGTGCCAGCAGCGTAGACCAGGGATTGTCAGATACGCAGTATTTT